The clone carrying this T cell receptor beta chain was observed many times. The antigen remains undetermined. Time point meaning: patch test 1, 2 weeks after DPC sensitization. The sample's treatment: therapeutic diphenylcyclopropenone sensitization with weekly scalp DPC. The source of the sample is a study of human T cells and chemical hapten exposure. General study points: Compared to controls, expanded TCRs made significantly more large clusters of similar CDR3s. With regard to DPC sensitization, TCRs above 1 in 1000 frequency did not change. The donor cohort had alopecia, so its immune response may not match that of healthy people.

One entry per CDR3 protein, called by TCRdb with MiXCR from the RACE reads. The table has 74,000 or so distinct CDR3 sequences, under 13% seen once. Germline-derived CDR1 and CDR2 are MNHEY and SMNVEV (reference sequence). CDR3 length equals 13 residues. V was trimmed by 4 bases and J by 1 base, leaving 7 bases between them. Material: whole blood, obtained in connection with sensitization to the hapten diphenylcyclopropenone (DPC). The TCR was taken from a woman in her 50s with alopecia areata. Some clones in this sample may be carry-over from other donors' samples. This rearrangement joins TRBV27 to TRBJ1-1, with a weak D call TRBD1 (5 bases). CDR3 in DNA: TGTGCCAGCAGTTGGCAGGGGAACACTGAAGCTTTCTTT. The encoded protein is CASSWQGNTEAFF.